This passage covers 16 T cell receptor beta chains from one sample sequenced in a study of cytomegalovirus exposure and HLA in healthy donors. It was with 60 Vbeta and 13 Jbeta primers that the PCR ran. Data came from immunoSEQ multiplex PCR; TCRdb stores just in-frame clones and leaves some out. The top ten clones hold roughly 1.4% of a sample with approximately 130,000 clones, around four fifths of them seen once. Sequencing input: PBMCs. Source of these receptors: a man between 40 and 49 years old in good health and CMV-seronegative.

The CDR3, as DNA: TGTGCCAGCAGCTTGGGGGGTAGCGGGACTGGGGCCAACGTCCTGACTTTC. This translates into CASSLGGSGTGANVLTF. V usage is TRBV5-4 and J usage is TRBJ2-6, with TRBD2 matching 8 bases. V shed 0 bases and J 2 bases; nucleotides not matched to a gene: 4. Germline CDR1 is SGHNT and CDR2 is YYREEE (reference sequence). The CDR3 is made up of 17 amino acids.

The chain is built from TRBV6-1 and TRBJ1-1; D is unclear. The CDR3 spans 9 residues. Trimming shortened V by 1 base and J by 13 bases, and 4 bases separated the two germline ends. Germline CDR1 is MNHNS and CDR2 is SASEGT. The CDR3 DNA reads TGTGCCAGCAGTGAAGAGAGTTTCTTT. Its protein product is CASSEESFF.

V and J are TRBV5-1 and TRBJ2-3; TRBD2 is a possible D gene (5 bases). CDR1 is SGHRS and CDR2 is YFSETQ in the germline V gene. This CDR3 is 14 amino acids long. V was cut by 0 bases and J by 1 base, with 6 bases left in between. The CDR3 protein is CASSLEAGTDTQYF. In DNA, the CDR3 is TGCGCCAGCAGCTTGGAAGCGGGCACAGATACGCAGTATTTT.

The J gene is TRBJ2-1, the V gene TRBV27; the match to TRBD2 covers 10 bases. The length of the CDR3 is 16 residues. The trim removed 6 bases at V and 4 bases at J, leaving 9 bases unmatched. CDR1 and CDR2 (germline): MNHEY, SMNVEV (reference sequence). CDR3 nucleotide sequence: TGTGCCAGCAGCCGATCCGGGACTAGCGATTACAATGAGCAGTTCTTC. It is translated as CASSRSGTSDYNEQFF.

The chain recombines TRBV19 with TRBJ1-1, with 8 positions matching TRBD1. The CDR3 has 19 residues. The germline CDR1 and CDR2 sequences are LNHDA and SQIVND (reference sequence). V gave up 3 bases and J gave up 6 bases; unmatched junction bases: 21. CDR3 sequence: CASSIHSGLVGQAEPEAFF. CDR3 nucleotide sequence: TGTGCCAGTAGTATCCACAGCGGCCTAGTGGGACAGGCTGAACCTGAAGCTTTCTTT.

The J gene is TRBJ1-5, the V gene TRBV21-1. TRBV21-1 is a documented pseudogene. The CDR3 sequence is 16 residues long. The CDR3 sequence is CASSTGRAYSNQPQHF. The CDR3 region has the DNA TGTGCCAGCAGCACCGGGAGAGCCTATAGCAATCAGCCCCAGCATTTT.

This chain connects TRBV5-1 to TRBJ1-6, with 7 bases aligning to TRBD1. Germline CDR1 and CDR2: SGHRS and YFSETQ. The CDR3 runs 15 residues. Trimming cost V 4 bases and J 0 bases; bases outside gene matches: 1. In nucleotides, the CDR3 is TGCGCCAGCAGCGGGGACAGCTCCTATAATTCACCCCTCCACTTT. It yields the protein CASSGDSSYNSPLHF.

This chain connects TRBV7-2 to TRBJ2-3; the match to TRBD2 covers 8 bases. The germline V gene has CDR1 SGHTA and CDR2 FQGNSA. This CDR3 contains 14 residues. V dropped 4 bases and J dropped 2; count of bases not matched to a gene: 2. The CDR3 region is CASSYGGVTDTQYF. In DNA form, the CDR3 reads TGTGCCAGCAGCTACGGGGGGGTCACAGATACGCAGTATTTT.

The chain couples TRBV4-1 to TRBJ2-7; 9 bases align to TRBD1. With the DNA end fitting TRBJ2-5 better, the J assignment may be wrong. The CDR3 runs to 14 residues. Looked up from germline, CDR1 is MGHRA and CDR2 is YSYEKL. The CDR3 reads CASSRTGVGETQYF. The CDR3 DNA sequence: TGCGCCAGCAGCCGGACAGGGGTTGGGGAGACCCAGTACTTC.

This clone has more than one count but fewer than ten. This chain uses TRBV6-6 with TRBJ2-3; TRBD2 agrees at 10 bases. There are 14 residues in the CDR3. V lost 6 bases to trimming and J lost 6 bases; unmatched junction nucleotides: 6. CDR1 and CDR2 from the germline V gene are MNHNY and SVGAGI (reference sequence). The CDR3 DNA follows: TGTGCCAGCAGCAGAGCGGGGGGGCTGGATACGCAGTATTTT. Translation gives CASSRAGGLDTQYF.

The V gene is TRBV2, the J gene TRBJ1-5, with a possible D match to TRBD1 (6 bases). V was cut by 5 bases and J by 0 bases, with 11 bases left in between. This CDR3 spans 15 amino acids. In germline, CDR1 is SNHLY, CDR2 FYNNEI. CDR3 DNA sequence: TGTGCCAGCAGTACAGGGACATATAGCAATCAGCCCCAGCATTTT. It yields the protein CASSTGTYSNQPQHF.

This chain links TRBV2 with TRBJ2-6, with D unclear. With 3 bases removed from V and 1 base from J, the gap between germline ends came to 7 bases. The germline gives CDR1 SNHLY, CDR2 FYNNEI. CDR3 length: 15 residues. The DNA for the CDR3 is TGTGCCAGCAGTGAGGTCAGATCTGGGGCCAACGTCCTGACTTTC. Translated, it gives CASSEVRSGANVLTF.

This sequence joins TRBV2 and TRBJ2-5, with 11 bases fitting TRBD1. CDR1 and CDR2 (germline): SNHLY, FYNNEI. Trimming took 4 bases from V and 2 from J; bases not matched to a gene: 3. This CDR3 has 15 amino acids. CDR3 loop: CASSGGTGGQETQYF. In DNA form, the CDR3 reads TGTGCCAGCAGTGGGGGGACAGGGGGACAAGAGACCCAGTACTTC. The full variable domain, with the rest looked up from reference TRBV2 and TRBJ2-5, is EPEVTQTPSHQVTQMGQEVILRCVPISNHLYFYWYRQILGQKVEFLVSFYNNEISEKSEIFDDQFSVERPDGSNFTLKIRSTKLEDSAMYFCASSGGTGGQETQYFGPGTRLLVL.

The CDR3 nucleotides are TGCGCCAGCAGAAGGGAGAACAGGGGGAGCTCCTACAATGAGCAGTTCTTC. Protein sequence: CASRRENRGSSYNEQFF. The rearrangement links TRBV4-3 to TRBJ2-1, with 8 bases that match TRBD1. The length of the CDR3 is 17 residues. Germline assignment: CDR1 LGHNA and CDR2 YSLEER. V trimming: 6 bases; J trimming: 0 bases; junction bases outside the gene matches: 10.

The chain uses TRBV7-9 and TRBJ2-2, with 8 bases that match TRBD1. The CDR3 totals 15 residues. Germline V CDR1 and CDR2: SEHNR, FQNEAQ (reference sequence). V gave up 6 bases and J gave up 4 bases; unmatched junction bases: 7. CDR3 protein: CASRSRGQGTGELFF. CDR3 in DNA: TGTGCCAGCAGATCAAGAGGACAGGGCACCGGGGAGCTGTTTTTT. The variable domain in full, completed from reference TRBV7-9 and TRBJ2-2, reads DTGVSQNPRHKITKRGQNVTFRCDPISEHNRLYWYRQTLGQGPEFLTYFQNEAQLEKSRLLSDRFSAERPKGSFSTLEIQRTEQGDSAMYLCASRSRGQGTGELFFGEGSRLTVL.

The V gene is TRBV6-4, the J gene TRBJ1-2, with 9 bases that match TRBD1. CDR1 MRHNA and CDR2 SNTAGT come from the germline V gene. The CDR3 consists of 12 residues. Germline trimming cut 4 bases from V and 6 bases from J; bases unmatched to any gene: 0. For the CDR3, the DNA is TGTGCCAGCAGTGGACAGGGGGATGGCTACACCTTC. Amino acid sequence: CASSGQGDGYTF.